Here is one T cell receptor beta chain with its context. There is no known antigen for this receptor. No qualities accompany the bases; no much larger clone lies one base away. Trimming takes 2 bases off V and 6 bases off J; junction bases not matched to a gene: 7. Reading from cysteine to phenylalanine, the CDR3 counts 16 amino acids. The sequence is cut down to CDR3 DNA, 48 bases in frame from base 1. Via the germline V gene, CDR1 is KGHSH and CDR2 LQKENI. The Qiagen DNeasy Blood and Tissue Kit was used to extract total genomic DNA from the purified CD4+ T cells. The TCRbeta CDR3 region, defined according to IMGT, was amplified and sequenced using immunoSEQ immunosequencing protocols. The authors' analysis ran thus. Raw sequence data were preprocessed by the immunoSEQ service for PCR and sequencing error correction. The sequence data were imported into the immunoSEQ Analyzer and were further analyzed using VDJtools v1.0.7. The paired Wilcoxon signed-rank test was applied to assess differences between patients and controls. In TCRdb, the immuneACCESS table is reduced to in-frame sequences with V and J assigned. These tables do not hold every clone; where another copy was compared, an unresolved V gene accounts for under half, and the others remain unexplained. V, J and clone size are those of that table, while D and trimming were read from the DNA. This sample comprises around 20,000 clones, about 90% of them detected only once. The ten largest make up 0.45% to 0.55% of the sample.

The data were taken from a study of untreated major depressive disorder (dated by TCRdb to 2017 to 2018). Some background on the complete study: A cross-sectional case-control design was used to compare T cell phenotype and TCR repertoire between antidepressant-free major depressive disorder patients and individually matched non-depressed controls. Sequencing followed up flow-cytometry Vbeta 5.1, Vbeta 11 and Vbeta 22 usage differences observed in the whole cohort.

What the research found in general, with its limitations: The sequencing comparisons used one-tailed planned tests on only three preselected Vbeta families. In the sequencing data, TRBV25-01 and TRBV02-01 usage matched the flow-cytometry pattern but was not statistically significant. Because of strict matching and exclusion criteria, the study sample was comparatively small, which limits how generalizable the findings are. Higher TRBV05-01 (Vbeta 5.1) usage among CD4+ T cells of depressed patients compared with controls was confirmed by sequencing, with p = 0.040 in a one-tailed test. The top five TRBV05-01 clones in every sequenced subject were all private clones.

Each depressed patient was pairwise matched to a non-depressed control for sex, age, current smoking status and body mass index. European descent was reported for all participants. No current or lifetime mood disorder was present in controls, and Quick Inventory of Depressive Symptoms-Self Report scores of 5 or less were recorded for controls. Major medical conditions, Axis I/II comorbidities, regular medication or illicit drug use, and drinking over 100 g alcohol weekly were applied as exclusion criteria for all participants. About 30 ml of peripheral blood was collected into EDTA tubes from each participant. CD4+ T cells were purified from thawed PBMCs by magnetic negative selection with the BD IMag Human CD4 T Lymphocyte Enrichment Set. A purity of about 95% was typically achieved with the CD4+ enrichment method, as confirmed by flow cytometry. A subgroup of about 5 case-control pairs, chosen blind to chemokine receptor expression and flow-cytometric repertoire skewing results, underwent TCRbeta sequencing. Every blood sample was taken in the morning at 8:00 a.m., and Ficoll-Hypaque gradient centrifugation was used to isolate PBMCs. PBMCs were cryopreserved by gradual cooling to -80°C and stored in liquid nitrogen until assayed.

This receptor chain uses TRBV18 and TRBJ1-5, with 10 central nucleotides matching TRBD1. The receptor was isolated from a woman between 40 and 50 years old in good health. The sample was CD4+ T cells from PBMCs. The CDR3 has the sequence CASSPETGGNVQPQHF. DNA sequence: TGTGCCAGCTCACCAGAGACAGGGGGCAATGTTCAGCCCCAGCATTTT.